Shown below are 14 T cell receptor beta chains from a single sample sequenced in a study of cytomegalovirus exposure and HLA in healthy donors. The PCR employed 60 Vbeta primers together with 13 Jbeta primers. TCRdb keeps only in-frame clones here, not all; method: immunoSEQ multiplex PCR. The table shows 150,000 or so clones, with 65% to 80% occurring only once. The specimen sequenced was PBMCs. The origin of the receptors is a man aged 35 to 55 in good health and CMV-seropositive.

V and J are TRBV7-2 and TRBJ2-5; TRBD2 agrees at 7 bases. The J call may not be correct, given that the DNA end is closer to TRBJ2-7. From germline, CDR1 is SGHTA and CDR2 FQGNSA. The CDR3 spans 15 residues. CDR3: CASSPSGGFSYEQYF. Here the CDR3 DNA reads TGTGCCAGCAGCCCCTCCGGGGGGTTCTCCTACGAGCAGTACTTC.

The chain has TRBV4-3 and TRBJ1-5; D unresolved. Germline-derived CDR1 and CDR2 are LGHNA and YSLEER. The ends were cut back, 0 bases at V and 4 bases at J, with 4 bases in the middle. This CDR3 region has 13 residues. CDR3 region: CASSQDLNQPQHF. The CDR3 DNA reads TGCGCCAGCAGCCAAGATCTGAATCAGCCCCAGCATTTT.

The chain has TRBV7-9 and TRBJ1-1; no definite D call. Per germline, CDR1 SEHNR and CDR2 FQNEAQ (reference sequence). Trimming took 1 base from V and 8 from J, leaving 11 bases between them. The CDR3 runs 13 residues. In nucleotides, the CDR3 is TGTGCCAGCAGCTTAGAGGCGGCCGGGGAAGCTTTCTTT. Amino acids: CASSLEAAGEAFF.

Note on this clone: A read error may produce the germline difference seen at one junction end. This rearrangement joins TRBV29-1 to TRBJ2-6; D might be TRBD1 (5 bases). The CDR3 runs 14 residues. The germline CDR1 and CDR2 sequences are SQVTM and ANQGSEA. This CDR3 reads CSVESRSGANGLTF. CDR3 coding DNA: TGCAGCGTTGAATCTCGCTCTGGGGCCAACGGCCTGACTTTC.

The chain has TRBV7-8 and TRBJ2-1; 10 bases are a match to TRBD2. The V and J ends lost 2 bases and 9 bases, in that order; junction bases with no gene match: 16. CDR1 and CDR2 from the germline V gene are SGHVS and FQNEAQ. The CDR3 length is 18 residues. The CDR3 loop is CASSLLRSRGTSEVEQFF. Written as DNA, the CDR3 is TGTGCCAGCAGCTTATTGCGGAGTAGAGGGACTAGCGAAGTTGAGCAGTTCTTC.

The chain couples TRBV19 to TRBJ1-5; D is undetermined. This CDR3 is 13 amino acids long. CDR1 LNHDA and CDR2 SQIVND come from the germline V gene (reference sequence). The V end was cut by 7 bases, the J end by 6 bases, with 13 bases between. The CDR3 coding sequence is TGTGCCAGTACCGATTTGGCGGGTCAGCCCCAGCATTTT. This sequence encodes CASTDLAGQPQHF.

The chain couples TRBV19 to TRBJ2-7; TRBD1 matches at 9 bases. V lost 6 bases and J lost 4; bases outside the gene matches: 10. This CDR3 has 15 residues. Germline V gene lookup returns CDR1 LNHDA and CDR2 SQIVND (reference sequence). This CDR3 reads CASRLGGTGFYEQYF. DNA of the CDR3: TGTGCCAGTAGGTTGGGCGGGACAGGGTTTTACGAGCAGTACTTC.

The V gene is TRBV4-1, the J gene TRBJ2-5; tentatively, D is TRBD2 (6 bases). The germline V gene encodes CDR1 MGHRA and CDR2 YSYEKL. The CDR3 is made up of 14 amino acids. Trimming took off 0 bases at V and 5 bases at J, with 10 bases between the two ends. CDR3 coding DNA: TGCGCCAGCAGCCAAGAGGAGCGGGCGGAGACCCAGTACTTC. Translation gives CASSQEERAETQYF.

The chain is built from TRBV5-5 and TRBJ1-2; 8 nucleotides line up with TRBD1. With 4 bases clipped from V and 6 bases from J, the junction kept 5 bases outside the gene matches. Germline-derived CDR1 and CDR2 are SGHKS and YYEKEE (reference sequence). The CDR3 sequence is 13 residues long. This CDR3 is CASSRRTGHGYTF. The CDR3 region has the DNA TGTGCCAGCAGCCGACGGACAGGGCATGGCTACACCTTC.

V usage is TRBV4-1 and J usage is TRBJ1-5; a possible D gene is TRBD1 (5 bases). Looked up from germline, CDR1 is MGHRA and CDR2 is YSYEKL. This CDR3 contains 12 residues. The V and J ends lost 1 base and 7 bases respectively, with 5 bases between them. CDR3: CASSQGGQPQHF. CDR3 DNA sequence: TGCGCCAGCAGCCAAGGGGGCCAGCCCCAGCATTTT.

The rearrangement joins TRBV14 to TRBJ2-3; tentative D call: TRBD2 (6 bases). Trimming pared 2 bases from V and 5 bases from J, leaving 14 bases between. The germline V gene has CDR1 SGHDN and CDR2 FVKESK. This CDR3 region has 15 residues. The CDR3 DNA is TGTGCCAGCAGCCAATTCTCGGGGGTGGGAGATACGCAGTATTTT. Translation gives CASSQFSGVGDTQYF.

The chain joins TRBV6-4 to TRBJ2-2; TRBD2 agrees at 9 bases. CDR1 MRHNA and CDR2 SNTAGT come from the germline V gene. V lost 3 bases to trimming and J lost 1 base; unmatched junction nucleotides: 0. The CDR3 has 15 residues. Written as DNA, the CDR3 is TGTGCCAGCAGTGAACTAGCGGGGAACACCGGGGAGCTGTTTTTT. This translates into CASSELAGNTGELFF.

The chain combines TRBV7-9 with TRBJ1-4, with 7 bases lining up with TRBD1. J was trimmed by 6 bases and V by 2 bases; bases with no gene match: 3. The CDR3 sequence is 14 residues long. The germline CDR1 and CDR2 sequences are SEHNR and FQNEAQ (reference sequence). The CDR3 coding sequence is TGTGCCAGCAGCTTAAGGCAGGGGGATGAAAAACTGTTTTTT. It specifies CASSLRQGDEKLFF.

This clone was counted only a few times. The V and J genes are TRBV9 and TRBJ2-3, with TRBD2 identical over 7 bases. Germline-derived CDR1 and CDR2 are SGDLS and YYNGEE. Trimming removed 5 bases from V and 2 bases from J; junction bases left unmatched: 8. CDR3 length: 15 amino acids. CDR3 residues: CASSASGDLTDTQYF. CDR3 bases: TGTGCCAGCAGTGCAAGCGGGGATCTCACAGATACGCAGTATTTT. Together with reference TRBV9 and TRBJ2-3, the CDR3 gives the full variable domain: DSGVTQTPKHLITATGQRVTLRCSPRSGDLSVYWYQQSLDQGLQFLIQYYNGEERAKGNILERFSAQQFPDLHSELNLSSLELGDSALYFCASSASGDLTDTQYFGPGTRLTVL.